A selection of T cell receptor beta chains follows, all from one sample in a study of cytomegalovirus exposure and HLA in healthy donors. Sequencing used immunoSEQ multiplex PCR; TCRdb keeps in-frame clones, though not all of them. Found here are roughly 150,000 clones, around 68% of them singletons; the top ten hold roughly a tenth. Sequenced sample: PBMCs. The receptors were sampled from a man aged 30 to 45 in good health and CMV-seropositive. Each CDR3 is given with its conserved first and last residue. Fields, in order: D gene, clone size, J gene, V gene, CDR3 protein, CDR3 DNA. The D gene is left open where the match is weak. For some rows the clone size is stated as once, few or many, or as a class when expanded; others skip it.

d_gene: TRBD2
abundance: NA
j_gene: TRBJ2-7
v_gene: TRBV13
CDR3aa: CASSPRTSGSFDEQYF
CDR3nt: TGTGCCAGCAGCCCTCGGACTAGCGGGAGCTTCGACGAGCAGTACTTC

d_gene: TRBD1
abundance: NA
j_gene: TRBJ2-1
v_gene: TRBV5-1
CDR3aa: CASSAGTGSYNEQFF
CDR3nt: TGCGCCAGCAGCGCCGGGACAGGGTCCTACAATGAGCAGTTCTTC

d_gene: NA
abundance: NA
j_gene: TRBJ1-4
v_gene: TRBV2
CDR3aa: CASNAADNEKLFF
CDR3nt: TGTGCCAGCAACGCGGCTGATAATGAAAAACTGTTTTTT

d_gene: TRBD1
abundance: once
j_gene: TRBJ2-6
v_gene: TRBV28
CDR3aa: CASSSAAGGVVSGANVLTF
CDR3nt: TGTGCCAGCAGTTCGGCCGCAGGGGGCGTTGTGTCAGGGGCCAACGTCCTGACTTTC

d_gene: TRBD2
abundance: NA
j_gene: TRBJ2-1
v_gene: TRBV7-3
CDR3aa: CASSSRTSGSFHEQFF
CDR3nt: TGTGCCAGCAGCTCGAGGACTAGCGGGAGTTTTCATGAGCAGTTCTTC

d_gene: TRBD1
abundance: NA
j_gene: TRBJ1-3
v_gene: TRBV10-1
CDR3aa: CASSGQGNGNTIYF
CDR3nt: TGCGCCAGCAGTGGACAGGGTAACGGAAACACCATATATTTT

d_gene: NA
abundance: NA
j_gene: TRBJ2-2
v_gene: TRBV5-1
CDR3aa: CASSLAGRGAGGELFF
CDR3nt: TGCGCCAGCAGCCTGGCGGGCAGGGGGGCCGGCGGGGAGCTGTTTTTT

d_gene: TRBD1
abundance: NA
j_gene: TRBJ2-7
v_gene: TRBV6-5
CDR3aa: CASLSDRGPSYEQYF
CDR3nt: TGTGCCAGCCTCTCCGACAGGGGGCCTTCTTACGAGCAGTACTTC

d_gene: TRBD2
abundance: few
j_gene: TRBJ2-5
v_gene: TRBV2
CDR3aa: CASIRASGSSETQYF
CDR3nt: TGTGCCAGCATTCGGGCTAGCGGGAGTTCGGAGACCCAGTACTTC

d_gene: TRBD1
abundance: NA
j_gene: TRBJ2-7
v_gene: TRBV27
CDR3aa: CASSLSSGQGSSYEQYF
CDR3nt: TGTGCCAGCAGTTTATCGTCCGGACAGGGCAGCTCCTACGAGCAGTACTTC

d_gene: NA
abundance: NA
j_gene: TRBJ2-7
v_gene: TRBV14
CDR3aa: CASSSRFSHYEQYF
CDR3nt: TGTGCCAGCAGCTCGAGATTCAGTCACTACGAGCAGTACTTC

d_gene: TRBD1
abundance: NA
j_gene: TRBJ2-3
v_gene: TRBV11-1
CDR3aa: CASSSLGQGSTDTQYF
CDR3nt: TGTGCCAGCAGCTCCCTGGGACAGGGGAGCACAGATACGCAGTATTTT

d_gene: NA
abundance: NA
j_gene: TRBJ1-3
v_gene: TRBV28
CDR3aa: CASSLDSSGNTIYF
CDR3nt: TGTGCCAGCAGTTTAGACAGCTCTGGAAACACCATATATTTT

d_gene: TRBD1
abundance: few
j_gene: TRBJ2-7
v_gene: TRBV28
CDR3aa: CASGQPGQGIYEQYF
CDR3nt: TGTGCCAGCGGCCAACCGGGACAGGGGATCTACGAGCAGTACTTC

d_gene: TRBD1
abundance: NA
j_gene: TRBJ2-3
v_gene: TRBV7-9
CDR3aa: CASSSDRGADTQYF
CDR3nt: TGTGCCAGCAGCTCGGACAGGGGCGCAGATACGCAGTATTTT

d_gene: NA
abundance: NA
j_gene: TRBJ1-3
v_gene: TRBV5-1
CDR3aa: CASSTSGAVSDTIYF
CDR3nt: TGCGCCAGCAGCACTTCAGGGGCGGTTTCGGACACCATATATTTT

d_gene: TRBD1
abundance: NA
j_gene: TRBJ1-4
v_gene: TRBV19
CDR3aa: CASTQGTGGGEKLFF
CDR3nt: TGTGCCAGTACCCAGGGGACAGGGGGCGGTGAAAAACTGTTTTTT

d_gene: TRBD1
abundance: NA
j_gene: TRBJ1-3
v_gene: TRBV4-1
CDR3aa: CASSQDQVQWTGLSGNTIYF
CDR3nt: TGCGCCAGCAGCCAAGATCAAGTCCAATGGACAGGTCTCTCTGGAAACACCATATATTTT

d_gene: NA
abundance: NA
j_gene: TRBJ1-5
v_gene: TRBV6-4
CDR3aa: CARRASNQPQHF
CDR3nt: TGTGCCCGCAGGGCCAGCAATCAGCCCCAGCATTTT

d_gene: NA
abundance: NA
j_gene: TRBJ2-5
v_gene: TRBV7-9
CDR3aa: CASSPDLYQETQYF
CDR3nt: TGTGCCAGCAGCCCTGATCTTTACCAGGAGACCCAGTACTTC

d_gene: TRBD2
abundance: NA
j_gene: TRBJ2-1
v_gene: TRBV7-3
CDR3aa: CASSLIPSSGSKDNEQFF
CDR3nt: TGTGCCAGCAGCTTAATTCCTTCTAGCGGGAGTAAAGACAATGAGCAGTTCTTC

d_gene: NA
abundance: NA
j_gene: TRBJ1-5
v_gene: TRBV7-9
CDR3aa: CASSRTDEGPQHF
CDR3nt: TGTGCCAGCAGCCGGACAGACGAGGGGCCCCAGCATTTT

d_gene: NA
abundance: NA
j_gene: TRBJ2-3
v_gene: TRBV19
CDR3aa: CASSIVLTDTQYF
CDR3nt: TGTGCCAGTAGTATAGTTCTGACAGATACGCAGTATTTT

d_gene: NA
abundance: once
j_gene: TRBJ2-2
v_gene: TRBV27
CDR3aa: CASSLSASGAYTGELFF
CDR3nt: TGTGCCAGCAGTTTATCAGCTAGTGGAGCCTACACCGGGGAGCTGTTTTTT

d_gene: TRBD1
abundance: few
j_gene: TRBJ2-5
v_gene: TRBV15
CDR3aa: CATSRARTGGETQYF
CDR3nt: TGTGCCACCAGCAGAGCGCGGACAGGAGGAGAGACCCAGTACTTC

d_gene: NA
abundance: few
j_gene: TRBJ1-5
v_gene: TRBV6-5
CDR3aa: CASSGGQKNQPQHF
CDR3nt: TGTGCCAGCAGCGGAGGACAGAAAAATCAGCCCCAGCATTTT

d_gene: TRBD1
abundance: NA
j_gene: TRBJ1-1
v_gene: TRBV27
CDR3aa: CASSLQGTEVPNTEAFF
CDR3nt: TGTGCCAGCAGTTTACAAGGGACAGAAGTTCCGAACACTGAAGCTTTCTTT